These T cell receptor beta chains were read from a single sample in a study of hypomethylating agent response in myelodysplastic syndrome. TCRdb keeps only in-frame clones here, not all; method: immunoSEQ multiplex PCR. The repertoire holds about 3,700 clones, with around 86% as singletons. The sequenced sample was bone marrow, obtained before or after starting hypomethylating agent treatment for myelodysplastic syndrome (not recorded which). These receptors all stem from a human donor with myelodysplastic syndrome. Each CDR3 is given with its conserved first and last residue. The D gene is left open where the match is weak. Only some rows state a clone size, as once, few, many or a class for expanded clones.

size: -
V: TRBV4-3
J: TRBJ2-7
D: -
DNA: TGCGCCAGCAGCCAAGATACCGGGAGTTCCTACGAGCAGTACTTC
CDR3: CASSQDTGSSYEQYF

size: -
V: TRBV29-1
J: TRBJ2-3
D: -
DNA: TGCAGCGTTTTCCTTTCGGGAGCCCGCACAGATACGCAGTATTTT
CDR3: CSVFLSGARTDTQYF

size: few
V: TRBV6-1
J: TRBJ1-3
D: -
DNA: TGTGCCAGCAGTGAAGCAGGGGCGAACACCATATATTTT
CDR3: CASSEAGANTIYF

size: -
V: TRBV19
J: TRBJ1-5
D: -
DNA: TGTGCCAGTAGTAAATCCCCGGGACTTAGCAATCAGCCCCAGCATTTT
CDR3: CASSKSPGLSNQPQHF

size: -
V: TRBV7-2
J: TRBJ2-5
D: -
DNA: TGTGCCAGCAGCTTAGGGCTCAAAGGGGGGACGGGAGAGACCCAGTACTTC
CDR3: CASSLGLKGGTGETQYF

size: -
V: TRBV28
J: TRBJ2-3
D: TRBD1
DNA: TGTGCCACACGGAGGGACAGGGGGAGGACAGATACGCAGTATTTT
CDR3: CATRRDRGRTDTQYF

size: -
V: TRBV5-4
J: TRBJ2-5
D: TRBD1
DNA: TGTGCCAGCAGTCCTACAGGGGGCTTAGAGACCCAGTACTTC
CDR3: CASSPTGGLETQYF

size: -
V: TRBV7-2
J: TRBJ2-2
D: -
DNA: TGTGCCAGCAGCCCACGCATCGCCGGGGAGCTGTTTTTT
CDR3: CASSPRIAGELFF

size: few
V: TRBV6-5
J: TRBJ2-7
D: -
DNA: TGTGCCAGCAGCAACGGACAAGGCGAGCAGTACTTC
CDR3: CASSNGQGEQYF

size: -
V: TRBV4-1
J: TRBJ1-4
D: TRBD1
DNA: TGCGCCAGCAGCCACTACAGGGGGGCGGATGAAAAACTGTTTTTT
CDR3: CASSHYRGADEKLFF

size: -
V: TRBV4-3
J: TRBJ1-2
D: TRBD1
DNA: TGCGCCAGCAGCCAATGGCCCGGACAGGGGCCCGGGGGCGGCTACACCTTC
CDR3: CASSQWPGQGPGGGYTF

size: -
V: TRBV27
J: TRBJ2-1
D: TRBD1
DNA: TGTGCCAGCAGTCCAACAGGGGATCCTCTTACCTACAATGAGCAGTTCTTC
CDR3: CASSPTGDPLTYNEQFF

size: -
V: TRBV10-3
J: TRBJ1-2
D: -
DNA: TGTGCCATCAGTGAGCCCCTGGCGGAGAGCTTCAGAGCGAACTATGGCTACACCTTC
CDR3: CAISEPLAESFRANYGYTF

size: -
V: TRBV9
J: TRBJ2-2
D: -
DNA: TGTGCCAGCAGCAAAGAGGGGGAGGTGATAACCGGGGAGCTGTTTTTT
CDR3: CASSKEGEVITGELFF

size: -
V: TRBV28
J: TRBJ2-7
D: TRBD2
DNA: TGTGCCAGCAGTCCGCTATGGGGAGCGGGAGGGAGCTCCTACGAGCAGTACTTC
CDR3: CASSPLWGAGGSSYEQYF

size: -
V: TRBV9
J: TRBJ2-7
D: TRBD2
DNA: TGTGCCAGCAGCGTAGCGGGACTAGGTTCCTACGAGCAGTACTTC
CDR3: CASSVAGLGSYEQYF

size: few
V: TRBV9
J: TRBJ1-1
D: -
DNA: TGTGCCAGCAGCGACCAACCTAACACTGAAGCTTTCTTT
CDR3: CASSDQPNTEAFF

size: once
V: TRBV19
J: TRBJ2-7
D: -
DNA: TGTGCCAGTAGTATAGATGGCCACAGAACCTACGAGCAGTACTTC
CDR3: CASSIDGHRTYEQYF

size: -
V: TRBV7-6
J: TRBJ2-7
D: -
DNA: TGTGCCAGCAGCGATGGAGGGCCTAACGAGCAGTACTTC
CDR3: CASSDGGPNEQYF

size: once
V: TRBV6-1
J: TRBJ1-2
D: -
DNA: TGTGCCACCAGCCAGGGGCCTAACTATGGCTACACCTTC
CDR3: CATSQGPNYGYTF

size: -
V: TRBV30
J: TRBJ2-1
D: TRBD2
DNA: TGTGCCTGGAGTGTACAACTAGCGGGAGTAGGTGAGCAGTTCTTC
CDR3: CAWSVQLAGVGEQFF

size: -
V: TRBV9
J: TRBJ2-5
D: -
DNA: TGTGCCAGCAGCGTGTGGGACGGTGAGACCCAGTACTTC
CDR3: CASSVWDGETQYF

size: -
V: TRBV28
J: TRBJ1-1
D: TRBD1
DNA: TGTGCCAGCAGTTTTATGACAGGGATGAACACTGAAGCTTTCTTT
CDR3: CASSFMTGMNTEAFF

size: -
V: TRBV2
J: TRBJ1-6
D: -
DNA: TGTGCCAGCAGAACAGGTTATAATTCACCCCTCCACTTT
CDR3: CASRTGYNSPLHF

size: -
V: TRBV28
J: TRBJ2-7
D: -
DNA: TGTGCCAGCAGTTTAAATTTAGGCCAGCAGTACTTC
CDR3: CASSLNLGQQYF

size: -
V: TRBV18
J: TRBJ1-1
D: -
DNA: TGTGCCAGCTCACCACAGCCAGACACTGAAGCTTTCTTT
CDR3: CASSPQPDTEAFF

size: -
V: TRBV5-1
J: TRBJ2-1
D: TRBD2
DNA: TGCGCCAGCAGCTCAGCGGGAGGGCCAAGAGAGCAGTTCTTC
CDR3: CASSSAGGPREQFF

size: once
V: TRBV7-2
J: TRBJ2-4
D: TRBD2
DNA: TGTGCCAGCAGCTTATCGGGGGGAGAAGAGTACTTC
CDR3: CASSLSGGEEYF

size: -
V: TRBV19
J: TRBJ1-1
D: -
DNA: TGTGCCAGTAGTATCTTGCCAGGATCGAGTGCTTTCTTT
CDR3: CASSILPGSSAFF

size: -
V: TRBV9
J: TRBJ2-7
D: TRBD1
DNA: TGTGCCAGCAGCGTAGCTGGGACAGGGAAGCAGTACTTC
CDR3: CASSVAGTGKQYF

size: -
V: TRBV2
J: TRBJ2-7
D: -
DNA: TGTGCCAGCAGTGGCTCCTACGAGCAGTACTTC
CDR3: CASSGSYEQYF

size: -
V: TRBV6-1
J: TRBJ2-7
D: -
DNA: TGTGCCAGCAGTGAAGCGCAGGGGAGAAGCTACGAGCAGTACTTC
CDR3: CASSEAQGRSYEQYF

size: -
V: TRBV27
J: TRBJ2-7
D: -
DNA: TGTGCCAGCGCCTCTGTCGGGGACTCCTACGAGCAGTACTTC
CDR3: CASASVGDSYEQYF

size: large
V: TRBV19
J: TRBJ2-7
D: TRBD1
DNA: TGTGCCAGTAGTAGACAGGGTGACGTGCAGTACTTC
CDR3: CASSRQGDVQYF

size: once
V: TRBV11-3
J: TRBJ2-1
D: TRBD2
DNA: TGTGCCAGCAGCCCCGGGACTAGCGGGGTCTACAATGAGCAGTTCTTC
CDR3: CASSPGTSGVYNEQFF

size: -
V: TRBV6-1
J: TRBJ1-2
D: TRBD1
DNA: TGTGCCAGCAGTGCAGGGGGGGGCCATGACTATGGCTACACCTTC
CDR3: CASSAGGGHDYGYTF

size: -
V: TRBV30
J: TRBJ2-7
D: -
DNA: TGTGCCTGGACCCCCCCCCGGGTCGAGCAGTACTTC
CDR3: CAWTPPRVEQYF

size: -
V: TRBV2
J: TRBJ1-3
D: -
DNA: TGTGCCAGCAGTGACCACTCTGGAAACACCATATATTTT
CDR3: CASSDHSGNTIYF

size: few
V: TRBV4-2
J: TRBJ2-1
D: TRBD2
DNA: TGTGCCAGCAGCCCCCGACTAGCCGATGAGCAGTTCTTC
CDR3: CASSPRLADEQFF